This TCR beta chain is drawn from a study of patients and donors after allogeneic stem cell transplantation. TCRdb independently ran MiXCR on the RT-PCR reads; one entry per CDR3 protein. The sample gives 900,000 to 1,000,000 distinct CDR3 sequences, about a sixth of which show up once; 5% to 6.5% is in the top ten. Sequenced input: blood, either unsorted or a sorted T cell fraction (not recorded which). This TCR was recovered from a human donor who was either an allogeneic HSCT recipient or a stem cell or donor lymphocyte infusion donor (not recorded which). It is not recorded whose cells these are; they may come from a transplant donor.

The DNA of the CDR3 is TGTGCCAGCACTAGAGGGGGGGGAATGGGCAATGAGCAGTTCTTC. This gives the protein CASTRGGGMGNEQFF. This chain connects TRBV27 to TRBJ2-1; the D gene is possibly TRBD2 (7 bases). Germline CDR1 is MNHEY and CDR2 is SMNVEV (reference sequence). The V end lost 7 bases, the J end lost 6 bases, and 19 bases lay between the germline ends. There are 15 residues in the CDR3.